This T cell receptor beta chain was captured by sequencing in a study of preoperative IRX-2 immunotherapy in early breast cancer. Treatment meaning: preoperative locoregional IRX-2 cytokine immunotherapy. Preoperative locoregional IRX-2 cytokine immunotherapy was tested in the phase Ib source study. The germline V gene has CDR1 SGHRS and CDR2 YFSETQ. With V trimmed by 3 bases and J by 2 bases, 3 bases remained unmatched. The CDR3 spans 16 residues. Data came from immunoSEQ multiplex PCR; TCRdb stores just in-frame clones and leaves some out. The profile shows 25,000 to 35,000 clones, approximately 83% of them singletons.

This clonotype originated in a human donor with breast cancer. This chain joins TRBV5-1 and TRBJ2-2; 11 bases align to TRBD1. Collection of the sample occurred from a patient treated with IRX-2 immunotherapy. CDR3 in DNA: TGCGCCAGCAGCTCGGACAGGGGGCGAAACACCGGGGAGCTGTTTTTT. Translating it yields CASSSDRGRNTGELFF.